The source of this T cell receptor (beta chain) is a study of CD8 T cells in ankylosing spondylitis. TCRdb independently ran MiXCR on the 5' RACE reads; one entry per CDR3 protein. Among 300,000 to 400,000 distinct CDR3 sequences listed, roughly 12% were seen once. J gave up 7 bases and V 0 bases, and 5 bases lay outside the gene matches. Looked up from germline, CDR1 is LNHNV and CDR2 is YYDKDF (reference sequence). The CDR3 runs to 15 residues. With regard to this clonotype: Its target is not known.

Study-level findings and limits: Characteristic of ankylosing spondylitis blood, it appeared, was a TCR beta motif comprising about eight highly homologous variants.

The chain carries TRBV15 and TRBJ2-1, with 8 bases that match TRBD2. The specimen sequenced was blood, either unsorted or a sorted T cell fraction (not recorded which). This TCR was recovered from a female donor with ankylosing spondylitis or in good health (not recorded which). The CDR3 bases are TGTGCCACCAGCAGAGATCCGGGGGGGCGAAATGAGCAGTTCTTC. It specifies CATSRDPGGRNEQFF.